These 27 T cell receptor beta chains share one sample of origin, sequenced in a study of T-cell reconstitution after alpha-beta-depleted transplantation in children. Preparation of the TCRbeta library involved a method that used unique molecular identifiers. TCRdb independently ran MiXCR on the PCR reads; one entry per CDR3 protein. Of hundreds of thousands of distinct CDR3 sequences detected, around 12% appear once; the ten largest clones hold over 2.5%. The input for sequencing was PBMCs from the stem cell graft donor, taken from the stem cell graft. These receptors were obtained from a human donor who donated a stem cell graft to a child with acute lymphoblastic leukemia.

This clonotype was counted at least ten times. The V gene is TRBV4-1, the J gene TRBJ2-7; TRBD2 might be the D (7 bases). CDR1 MGHRA and CDR2 YSYEKL come from the germline V gene. Trimming removed 4 bases from V and 2 bases from J, with 15 bases in between. This CDR3 is built from 15 residues. CDR3 nucleotides: TGCGCCAGCAGCCCCGGGAGGACAGCTCCCTACGAGCAGTACTTC. Its protein product is CASSPGRTAPYEQYF.

The V and J genes are TRBV7-2 and TRBJ2-1; 7 bases line up with TRBD2. The CDR3 spans 12 residues. V gave up 8 bases and J gave up 2 bases; unmatched junction bases: 0. CDR1 and CDR2 (germline): SGHTA, FQGNSA. The CDR3 coding sequence is TGTGCCAGCGGACTAGCCTACAATGAGCAGTTCTTC. As protein: CASGLAYNEQFF.

This clonotype was recorded many times. V and J are TRBV29-1 and TRBJ2-6; the D is unclear. V lost 4 bases, J lost 0 bases, and 10 bases lay in between. Germline CDR1 reads SQVTM; CDR2 reads ANQGSEA. The length of the CDR3 is 15 residues. The chain's CDR3 is CSVGPGDSGANVLTF. CDR3 nucleotide sequence: TGCAGCGTTGGGCCCGGTGACTCTGGGGCCAACGTCCTGACTTTC.

This clonotype was detected many times. This chain uses TRBV10-3 with TRBJ1-3, with D perhaps matching TRBD1 (6 bases). V was trimmed by 9 bases and J by 2 bases, leaving 17 bases between them. The CDR3 spans 15 residues. Germline CDR1 and CDR2: ENHRY and SYGVKD. CDR3 nucleotide sequence: TGTGCCATAGGGGGACGGGAAACTCCTGGAAACACCATATATTTT. Its protein product is CAIGGRETPGNTIYF.

This clonotype has a count of ten or more. The V call is TRBV4-3, the J call TRBJ1-2; D is undetermined. V was trimmed by 0 bases and J by 5 bases, leaving 13 bases between them. From germline, CDR1 is LGHNA and CDR2 YSLEER. This CDR3 spans 15 amino acids. The CDR3 DNA reads as TGCGCCAGCAGCCAAGATCAGAATCACCCTTATGGCTACACCTTC. Residues: CASSQDQNHPYGYTF.

The V call is TRBV30, the J call TRBJ1-1; possibly TRBD1 for D (6 bases). Germline CDR1 reads GTSNPN; CDR2 reads SVGIG (reference sequence). With 8 bases removed from V and 6 bases from J, the gap between germline ends came to 13 bases. This CDR3 is 11 amino acids long. CDR3 region: CAGSGAPEAFF. The CDR3 DNA reads as TGTGCCGGATCAGGGGCTCCTGAAGCTTTCTTT. Supplemented by reference TRBV30 and TRBJ1-1, the full variable domain reads SQTIHQWPATLVQPVGSPLSLECTVEGTSNPNLYWYRQAAGRGLQLLFYSVGIGQISSEVPQNLSASRPQDRQFILSSKKLLLSDSGFYLCAGSGAPEAFFGQGTRLTVV.

Only a few counts were recorded for this clonotype. The V call is TRBV6-5, the J call TRBJ1-3; possible D gene TRBD1, 6 bases. The CDR3 is 17 amino acids. Per germline, CDR1 MNHEY and CDR2 SVGAGI. Trimming cost V 8 bases and J 0 bases, with 20 bases left between them. The CDR3 protein is CASLPWTAAYSGNTIYF. The CDR3 nucleotides are TGTGCCAGCCTACCCTGGACAGCTGCGTACTCTGGAAACACCATATATTTT.

Ten or more counts support this clonotype. The chain uses TRBV5-1 and TRBJ1-6; 8 bases line up with TRBD1. The V segment lost 0 bases and the J segment 10 bases; nucleotides outside the gene matches: 6. Germline V gives CDR1 SGHRS, CDR2 YFSETQ. The CDR3 has 15 residues. CDR3 region: CASSLVGRGLSPLHF. DNA for the CDR3: TGCGCCAGCAGCTTGGTAGGCAGGGGGCTATCACCCCTCCACTTT.

This clonotype was recorded a few times. The CDR3 is CASSLNGGETQYF. CDR3 sequence (DNA): TGTGCCAGCAGCTTAAACGGTGGGGAGACCCAGTACTTC. This chain connects TRBV7-2 to TRBJ2-5, with D unresolved. Trimming pared 2 bases from V and 5 bases from J, leaving 9 bases between. This CDR3 comprises 13 residues. Germline V gene data show CDR1 as SGHTA and CDR2 as FQGNSA.

This clonotype has only a few counts. The V and J genes are TRBV6-1 and TRBJ2-7; 10 bases match TRBD2. There are 17 residues in the CDR3. Germline V gene lookup returns CDR1 MNHNS and CDR2 SASEGT. V lost 4 bases to trimming and J lost 3 bases; unmatched junction nucleotides: 12. In DNA form, the CDR3 reads TGTGCCAGCAGTGTTCGGGGGGGGAGGACTAGCGGCTACGAGCAGTACTTC. This encodes CASSVRGGRTSGYEQYF.

This clonotype was counted many times. The rearrangement joins TRBV5-1 to TRBJ2-1; D perhaps matches TRBD1 (6 bases). In germline, CDR1 is SGHRS, CDR2 YFSETQ. The length of the CDR3 is 15 residues. V was pared by 4 bases and J by 4 bases, with 15 bases between. CDR3 DNA: TGCGCCAGCAGCCCTGGACAGCAAATTTACAATGAGCAGTTCTTC. Translation gives CASSPGQQIYNEQFF.

This clonotype was seen at least ten times. V and J are TRBV29-1 and TRBJ2-2, with D possibly matching TRBD1 (5 bases). The CDR3 length is 14 residues. Germline CDR1 is SQVTM and CDR2 is ANQGSEA. V lost 8 bases to trimming and J lost 5 bases, with 18 bases between them. The CDR3 loop is CSIKGEYNTGELFF. The CDR3 coding sequence is TGCAGCATCAAAGGGGAATACAATACCGGGGAGCTGTTTTTT.

This clonotype was picked up a small number of times. The gene calls are TRBV7-2 and TRBJ1-1, with D perhaps TRBD1 (5 bases). Trimming stripped 4 bases from V and 3 bases from J, with 12 bases between. The CDR3 runs to 14 residues. The germline V gene encodes CDR1 SGHTA and CDR2 FQGNSA. The CDR3 coding sequence is TGTGCCAGCAGCTCTCCTTGGGGGGACACTGAAGCTTTCTTT. Residues: CASSSPWGDTEAFF.

This clonotype was observed a few times. V gene TRBV7-9 combines with J gene TRBJ2-1; D uncertain. V was shortened by 2 bases and J by 7 bases, with 18 bases between the two germline ends. The CDR3 has 16 residues. In germline, CDR1 is SEHNR, CDR2 FQNEAQ (reference sequence). CDR3 coding DNA: TGTGCCAGCAGCTTATTCACACTAAAGGACCGAAATGAGCAGTTCTTC. This codes for CASSLFTLKDRNEQFF.

This clonotype was recorded at least ten times. The CDR3 loop reads CASSPTRDRVSTIYF. CDR3 coding DNA: TGCGCCAGCAGCCCAACTCGGGACAGGGTGTCCACCATATATTTT. V is TRBV4-3 and J is TRBJ1-3; 9 bases line up with TRBD1. The CDR3 runs to 15 residues. With V trimmed by 4 bases and J by 9 bases, 10 bases remained unmatched. CDR1 LGHNA and CDR2 YSLEER come from the germline V gene.

This clonotype was recorded at least ten times. The chain combines TRBV6-5 with TRBJ1-2, with 7 nucleotides matching TRBD1. The germline gives CDR1 MNHEY, CDR2 SVGAGI. This CDR3 comprises 16 residues. The ends lost 0 bases at V and 4 bases at J; junction bases unmatched: 8. This CDR3 is CASSYSQRQGSYGYTF. CDR3 sequence (DNA): TGTGCCAGCAGTTACTCCCAGAGACAGGGATCCTATGGCTACACCTTC.

The chain has TRBV24-1 and TRBJ2-5, with D possibly being TRBD1 or TRBD2 (5 bases each). V was cut by 2 bases and J by 1 base, with 10 bases left in between. In germline, CDR1 is KGHDR, CDR2 SFDVKD. The CDR3 is made up of 15 amino acids. This CDR3 reads CATSDSRGPQETQYF. The CDR3 nucleotides are TGTGCCACCAGTGATTCGAGGGGCCCCCAAGAGACCCAGTACTTC.

This clonotype was seen repeatedly, ten times or more. The gene calls are TRBV28 and TRBJ2-5, with 9 bases identical to TRBD1. Germline-derived CDR1 and CDR2 are MDHEN and SYDVKM. V lost 4 bases, J lost 5 bases, and 8 bases stayed unmatched. The CDR3 extends over 15 amino acids. The CDR3 protein is CASSYQTGGAETQYF. The DNA of the CDR3 is TGTGCCAGCAGTTACCAAACAGGGGGCGCGGAGACCCAGTACTTC.

The table lists this clonotype with many counts. The chain couples TRBV4-2 to TRBJ1-4; D not certain. V was clipped by 0 bases and J by 8 bases, with 7 bases between them. Germline V gene lookup returns CDR1 LGHNA and CDR2 YNFKEQ. CDR3 length: 13 residues. The DNA of the CDR3 is TGTGCCAGCAGCCAAGATCTAGGGGAAAAACTGTTTTTT. This encodes CASSQDLGEKLFF.

The V call is TRBV25-1, the J call TRBJ2-7; no firm D call. The V end was cut by 5 bases, the J end by 9 bases, with 14 bases between. Germline V gene data show CDR1 as MGHDK and CDR2 as SYGVNS. The CDR3 consists of 12 residues. The CDR3 region is CASSMGASLQYF. As DNA, the CDR3 is TGTGCCAGCAGTATGGGCGCGTCCTTGCAGTACTTC.

This clonotype appeared many times. The CDR3, as DNA: TGTGCCAGCTCACCGACGCCACGTGGGGCCAACGTCCTGACTTTC. It translates to CASSPTPRGANVLTF. The chain couples TRBV18 to TRBJ2-6, with D unclear. Trimming left V 3 bases short and J 3 bases short, with 9 bases between. Germline V gene data show CDR1 as KGHSH and CDR2 as LQKENI. The CDR3 sequence is 15 residues long.

This clonotype was counted ten times or more. The chain recombines TRBV5-1 with TRBJ2-1; D might be TRBD2 (6 bases). The germline CDR1 and CDR2 sequences are SGHRS and YFSETQ. The CDR3 is 14 residues long. V shed 0 bases and J shed 5 bases, with 9 bases lying between them. CDR3 coding DNA: TGCGCCAGCAGCTTGGCCGGGAGAAACAATGAGCAGTTCTTC. This sequence encodes CASSLAGRNNEQFF.

This clonotype came up a few times. The genes are TRBV2 and TRBJ1-1; 7 nucleotides agree with TRBD1. With 6 bases clipped from V and 1 base from J, the junction kept 11 bases outside the gene matches. Per germline, CDR1 SNHLY and CDR2 FYNNEI. The CDR3 length is 16 residues. The CDR3 is CASSPLPGQTNTEAFF. CDR3 coding DNA: TGTGCCAGCAGCCCTCTCCCGGGACAGACGAACACTGAAGCTTTCTTT.

In this sample, this clonotype turned up many times. The rearrangement uses TRBV6-6 and TRBJ2-1; 7 bases align to TRBD1. Unmatched junction bases numbered 5, after V lost 0 bases and J lost 15 bases. Germline values: CDR1 MNHNY, CDR2 SVGAGI (reference sequence). This CDR3 comprises 12 residues. The CDR3 reads CASSYSGDRRFF. The CDR3 DNA follows: TGTGCCAGCAGTTACTCGGGGGACAGAAGGTTCTTC.

At least ten counts were recorded for this clonotype. The rearrangement links TRBV28 to TRBJ2-3, with TRBD1 matching 7 bases. J lost 5 bases, V lost 5 bases, and 7 bases had no gene match. Germline V CDR1 and CDR2: MDHEN, SYDVKM. The CDR3 is made up of 14 amino acids. CDR3 DNA: TGTGCCAGCAGTCTGCCGGGACAGTTAGATACGCAGTATTTT. Protein product: CASSLPGQLDTQYF.

This clonotype was picked up a small number of times. The V and J genes are TRBV5-6 and TRBJ2-7, with TRBD1 matching over 12 bases. This CDR3 region has 19 residues. Germline values: CDR1 SGHDT, CDR2 YYEEEE. J gave up 0 bases and V 5 bases, and 15 bases lay outside the gene matches. The CDR3 sequence: CASRGTGTGGFFGSYEQYF. For the CDR3, the DNA is TGTGCCAGCAGGGGGACCGGGACAGGGGGCTTCTTTGGCTCCTACGAGCAGTACTTC.

This clonotype was seen repeatedly, ten times or more. The chain is built from TRBV7-2 and TRBJ2-3, with D perhaps matching TRBD1 (5 bases). The germline V and J ends were trimmed by 1 base and 1 base, with 12 bases remaining between them. This CDR3 is built from 16 residues. CDR1 and CDR2 (germline): SGHTA, FQGNSA. The CDR3 nucleotides read TGTGCCAGCAGCTTAGGGTGGGGCGCAGGCACAGATACGCAGTATTTT. Encoded protein: CASSLGWGAGTDTQYF.